This TCR beta chain came from a study of blood T cells in healthy people across ages. The study's findings and limits: TCR beta diversity was tightly associated with the proportion of naive T cells.

V shed 7 bases, J shed 4 bases, and the junction held 6 bases outside the gene matches. Germline V lookup: CDR1 MGHDK, CDR2 SYGVNS. The CDR3 is 15 residues long. Many counts were recorded for this clonotype. The target antigen is unknown. Primers used in a second PCR of roughly 6 to 11 cycles were a sample-barcoded 5' primer and a J-beta primer mix. Each CDR3 protein gets one entry after TCRdb re-called the 5' RACE reads with MiXCR. The sample holds a few hundred thousand distinct CDR3 sequences; about a quarter are singletons and the top ten take approximately 3.6%. In addition, the sample was reused for a study of T cells of mothers and their children.

Sequenced material: blood. The receptor's source is a boy aged 2-9 years in good health. The V call is TRBV25-1, the J call TRBJ2-5; TRBD2 matches 13 bases. The chain's CDR3 is CASTTSGRATETQYF. CDR3 DNA sequence: TGTGCCAGCACAACTAGCGGGAGGGCCACAGAGACCCAGTACTTC.